The 23 T cell receptor beta chains below all came from one sample that was sequenced in a study of blood T cell repertoires in COVID-19 (dated by TCRdb to the early 2020s). The library was produced with the immunoSEQ multiplex PCR assay. TCRdb stores this immuneACCESS table with in-frame sequences only. Part of the clones is absent; in the studies checked, under half of the shortfall reflects unresolved V genes, and no reason is known for the rest. The sample table shows under 150,000 clones, and 85% are seen once. Clones ranked in the top ten supply about 13% of the sample. Input material: peripheral blood. Every receptor here comes from a human donor in a cohort sampled during active COVID-19.

This clone was seen a handful of times. The V and J genes are TRBV7-8 and TRBJ1-6; D may be TRBD1 (6 bases). V shed 4 bases and J shed 9 bases, with 10 bases lying between them. CDR1 is SGHVS, CDR2 FQNEAQ, per germline. CDR3 size: 13 residues. The CDR3 sequence: CASSSQTGSPLHF. CDR3 sequence (DNA): TGTGCCAGCAGCTCACAGACAGGTTCACCCCTCCACTTT.

The chain joins TRBV7-8 to TRBJ1-5; D gene ambiguous. This CDR3 spans 12 amino acids. Germline loops: CDR1 SGHVS, CDR2 FQNEAQ. Trimming removed 5 bases from V and 7 bases from J, with 9 bases in between. CDR3 residues: CASSPGGQPQHF. The DNA of the CDR3 is TGTGCCAGCAGCCCCGGAGGCCAGCCCCAGCATTTT. Looking up the rest from reference TRBV7-8 and TRBJ1-5 gives the full variable domain: GAGVSQSPRYKVAKRGQDVALRCDPISGHVSLFWYQQALGQGPEFLTYFQNEAQLDKSGLPSDRFFAERPEGSVSTLKIQRTQQEDSAVYLCASSPGGQPQHFGDGTRLSIL.

The chain joins TRBV20-1 to TRBJ1-6; D is possibly TRBD1 (6 bases). The germline CDR1 and CDR2 sequences are DFQATT and SNEGSKA (reference sequence). The CDR3 is 13 residues long. V lost 3 bases and J 7 bases, leaving 10 bases between the germline ends. The DNA of the CDR3 is TGCAGTGCTAGTCGACAGGCCAATTCACCCCTCCACTTT. Its protein is CSASRQANSPLHF.

The rearrangement links TRBV7-2 to TRBJ1-2, with 12 bases identical to TRBD1. Looked up from germline, CDR1 is SGHTA and CDR2 is FQGNSA. The V segment lost 3 bases and the J segment 7 bases; nucleotides outside the gene matches: 6. This CDR3 spans 15 amino acids. Written as DNA, the CDR3 is TGTGCCAGCAGCTTGGGGACAGGGGGCGCGAGTGGCTACACCTTC. It codes for CASSLGTGGASGYTF.

This chain links TRBV5-1 with TRBJ2-5; TRBD1 is a possible D gene (6 bases). Germline V CDR1 and CDR2: SGHRS, YFSETQ. CDR3 length equals 15 residues. The germline V and J ends were trimmed by 2 bases and 5 bases, with 16 bases remaining between them. CDR3 amino acids: CASSFTGRGEETQYF. The CDR3 DNA reads as TGCGCCAGCAGCTTCACAGGGAGAGGAGAGGAGACCCAGTACTTC.

This rearrangement joins TRBV20-1 to TRBJ1-2; 7 positions agree with TRBD1. Per germline, CDR1 DFQATT and CDR2 SNEGSKA (reference sequence). The CDR3 has 12 residues. The J segment lost 8 bases and the V segment lost 3 bases, leaving 6 bases of the junction unmatched. The CDR3 protein is CSASTGVEGYTF. The CDR3 DNA reads TGCAGTGCTAGTACAGGGGTGGAAGGCTACACCTTC.

This clone was counted a few times. The chain joins TRBV7-8 to TRBJ1-5; unclear D gene. Trimming removed 5 bases at V and 5 bases at J, with 19 bases between. Germline V gene sequence: CDR1 SGHVS, CDR2 FQNEAQ. The CDR3 is 16 residues long. The CDR3 sequence: CASSPEGPSFDQPQHF. CDR3 nucleotide sequence: TGTGCCAGCAGCCCGGAGGGCCCCTCGTTCGATCAGCCCCAGCATTTT. The full variable domain, completed using reference TRBV7-8 and TRBJ1-5, is GAGVSQSPRYKVAKRGQDVALRCDPISGHVSLFWYQQALGQGPEFLTYFQNEAQLDKSGLPSDRFFAERPEGSVSTLKIQRTQQEDSAVYLCASSPEGPSFDQPQHFGDGTRLSIL.

The chain couples TRBV6-2 or TRBV6-3 to TRBJ2-1, with 12 bases matching TRBD2. The CDR3 is made up of 19 amino acids. In germline, CDR1 is MNHEY, CDR2 SVGEGT. V lost 4 bases to trimming and J lost 0 bases; unmatched junction nucleotides: 10. The CDR3 DNA reads as TGTGCCAGCAGTTCCTACCTAGCGGGGGGGCCGGGCTCCTACAATGAGCAGTTCTTC. Its translation: CASSSYLAGGPGSYNEQFF.

The CDR3 here is CASSPYQGLAGSYEQYF. DNA for the CDR3: TGTGCCAGCAGCCCCTACCAAGGACTAGCGGGGTCCTACGAGCAGTACTTC. This chain links TRBV9 with TRBJ2-7, with TRBD2 matching over 12 bases. This CDR3 has 17 residues. Trimming removed 4 bases from V and 1 base from J; junction bases left unmatched: 9. Germline values: CDR1 SGDLS, CDR2 YYNGEE.

The chain is built from TRBV2 and TRBJ1-1; 8 nucleotides agree with TRBD1. The CDR3 has 15 amino acids. Germline loops: CDR1 SNHLY, CDR2 FYNNEI. The V gene end was trimmed by 0 bases and the J gene end by 8 bases; junction bases not matched to a gene: 8. CDR3 residues: CASSEAEWRTGEAFF. The DNA of the CDR3 is TGTGCCAGCAGTGAAGCGGAATGGAGGACAGGGGAAGCTTTCTTT.

V usage is TRBV6-5 and J usage is TRBJ1-6; TRBD1 aligns across 8 bases. Germline V gene sequence: CDR1 MNHEY, CDR2 SVGAGI. This CDR3 is 15 amino acids long. Trimming cost V 5 bases and J 10 bases; bases outside gene matches: 10. The DNA of the CDR3 is TGTGCCAGCAGTCTGGACAGGGCGAATAGCTCACCCCTCCACTTT. Amino acid sequence: CASSLDRANSSPLHF.

V is TRBV9 and J is TRBJ2-7, with TRBD2 matching 10 bases. CDR3 length: 14 residues. The junction had 4 bases not matched to a gene; V was cut back by 0 bases and J by 7 bases. CDR1 and CDR2 (germline): SGDLS, YYNGEE. The CDR3 coding sequence is TGTGCCAGCAGCGTAGAGAATAGCGGGGGGGAGCAGTACTTC. Translated, it gives CASSVENSGGEQYF.

The chain has TRBV19 and TRBJ2-1, with D possibly matching TRBD2 (6 bases). This CDR3 has 15 amino acids. Germline CDR1 LNHDA, CDR2 SQIVND (reference sequence). Trimming pared 8 bases from V and 0 bases from J, leaving 14 bases between. The chain's CDR3 is CASREAGGSYNEQFF. DNA of the CDR3: TGTGCCAGTCGTGAGGCCGGGGGCTCCTACAATGAGCAGTTCTTC.

The chain carries TRBV30 and TRBJ1-2; TRBD1 agrees at 9 bases. The CDR3 loop spans 14 amino acids. The germline CDR1 and CDR2 sequences are GTSNPN and SVGIG (reference sequence). V lost 2 bases and J lost 4; bases outside the gene matches: 5. The CDR3 sequence is CAWSPDRGPYGYTF. The DNA for the CDR3 is TGTGCCTGGAGTCCGGACAGGGGCCCCTATGGCTACACCTTC.

This chain connects TRBV27 to TRBJ1-5; D perhaps matches TRBD1 (6 bases). V dropped 5 bases and J dropped 4 bases, with 9 bases sitting between them. This CDR3 is built from 13 residues. Germline loops: CDR1 MNHEY, CDR2 SMNVEV (reference sequence). Here the CDR3 DNA reads TGTGCCAGCAGTAGACAGGAAAATCAGCCCCAGCATTTT. It yields the protein CASSRQENQPQHF.

This clone occurred once. The rearrangement joins TRBV6-2 or TRBV6-3 to TRBJ1-1; the D is unclear. The germline V and J ends were trimmed by 0 bases and 6 bases, with 8 bases remaining between them. The CDR3 contains 13 residues. The germline gives CDR1 MNHEY, CDR2 SVGEGT. The DNA for the CDR3 is TGTGCCAGCAGTTACTCGGCAGGCTCTGAAGCTTTCTTT. Its protein is CASSYSAGSEAFF.

The genes are TRBV19 and TRBJ1-6; a weak D match, TRBD1 (6 bases). This CDR3 contains 14 residues. The germline V gene encodes CDR1 LNHDA and CDR2 SQIVND (reference sequence). V was cut by 6 bases and J by 7 bases, with 13 bases left in between. As DNA, the CDR3 is TGTGCCAGTAGCCTACAGGGACCCAATTCACCCCTCCACTTT. Its protein is CASSLQGPNSPLHF.

The chain joins TRBV19 to TRBJ1-1; no clear D gene. The CDR3 loop spans 11 amino acids. V was clipped by 5 bases and J by 8 bases, with 9 bases between them. The germline V gene has CDR1 LNHDA and CDR2 SQIVND (reference sequence). DNA for the CDR3: TGTGCCAGTAGTCTCAACAGAGAAGCTTTCTTT. Protein product: CASSLNREAFF.

This clone was found a few times. The chain links TRBV5-1 to TRBJ2-1; TRBD2 matches at 11 bases. Per the germline V gene, CDR1 is SGHRS and CDR2 is YFSETQ. This CDR3 region has 16 residues. V was pared by 3 bases and J by 7 bases, with 9 bases of the junction left unmatched. CDR3 loop: CASSSTSGGTANEQFF. The CDR3 region has the DNA TGCGCCAGCAGCTCCACTAGCGGGGGTACCGCTAATGAGCAGTTCTTC. Full variable domain (outside the CDR3, taken from reference TRBV5-1 and TRBJ2-1): KAGVTQTPRYLIKTRGQQVTLSCSPISGHRSVSWYQQTPGQGLQFLFEYFSETQRNKGNFPGRFSGRQFSNSRSEMNVSTLELGDSALYLCASSSTSGGTANEQFFGPGTRLTVL.

The chain couples TRBV27 to TRBJ2-7; 7 positions match TRBD1. CDR3 length equals 14 residues. Trimming at V came to 5 bases and at J to 3 bases, leaving 7 bases not matched to a gene. Germline V gene sequence: CDR1 MNHEY, CDR2 SMNVEV (reference sequence). DNA of the CDR3: TGTGCCAGCAGTCGGGGACAGATCCACTACGAGCAGTACTTC. As protein: CASSRGQIHYEQYF.

The rearrangement joins TRBV6-1 to TRBJ1-5; the D gene is possibly TRBD1 (6 bases). The CDR3 spans 15 residues. Looked up from germline, CDR1 is MNHNS and CDR2 is SASEGT. V was cut by 2 bases and J by 7 bases, with 15 bases left in between. CDR3 coding DNA: TGTGCCAGCAGTGAACGGAGGACAGAGGGGCAGCCCCAGCATTTT. As protein: CASSERRTEGQPQHF.

The chain has TRBV1 and TRBJ1-2; the table's D gene call, TRBD1, was not cross checked with the DNA. TRBV1 is termed a pseudogene. The CDR3 consists of 14 residues. As DNA, the CDR3 is TGCACCAGCAGCCGTTACAGGGCGACCTATGGCTACACCTTC. The encoded protein is CTSSRYRATYGYTF.

The J gene is TRBJ1-1, the V gene TRBV7-2, with a weak D call TRBD1 (5 bases). CDR3 length: 12 amino acids. The V end lost 3 bases, the J end lost 6 bases, and 8 bases lay between the germline ends. The germline CDR1 and CDR2 sequences are SGHTA and FQGNSA. In DNA, the CDR3 is TGTGCCAGCAGCTTCGCGGGACCTGAAGCTTTCTTT. This gives the protein CASSFAGPEAFF.